The rows below give T cell receptor beta chains drawn from one sample of a study of T cells after yellow fever vaccination. In TCRdb, the 5' RACE reads were re-called with MiXCR into one record per CDR3 protein. This sample has about 300,000 distinct CDR3 sequences, with approximately 10% found just once. The sequencing here drew on CD4+ T cells sorted from PBMCs, taken 5 days after the yellow fever booster vaccination. These receptors all come from a man between 18 and 35 years old who received the YFV17D yellow fever vaccine. CDR3s include the opening cysteine and the closing phenylalanine or tryptophan. A D gene is named only where the DNA matches it firmly. Clone size, where shown, is once, few, many, or a class for clones that have expanded.

d_gene,j_gene,v_gene,abundance,CDR3aa,CDR3nt
.,TRBJ2-2,TRBV9,.,CASSVGPGPTGELFF,TGTGCCAGCAGCGTAGGCCCGGGGCCCACCGGGGAGCTGTTTTTT
TRBD1,TRBJ2-7,TRBV18,.,CASSPRQDRGDEQYF,TGTGCCAGCTCACCACGTCAGGACAGGGGCGACGAGCAGTACTTC
.,TRBJ1-1,TRBV6-5,.,CASSYRGGGGTEAFF,TGTGCCAGCAGTTACCGCGGGGGGGGTGGCACTGAAGCTTTCTTT
.,TRBJ2-2,TRBV5-5,few,CASSPRGFQRTGELFF,TGTGCCAGCAGCCCCCGGGGATTCCAACGGACCGGGGAGCTGTTTTTT
.,TRBJ2-1,TRBV12-3/TRBV12-4,few,CASTEFPNEQFF,TGTGCCAGCACTGAATTTCCCAATGAGCAGTTCTTC
TRBD1,TRBJ2-5,TRBV6-6,.,CASSYGTGQETQYF,TGTGCCAGCAGTTACGGGACAGGGCAAGAGACCCAGTACTTC
TRBD2,TRBJ2-2,TRBV20-1,few,CSASGGGGELFF,TGCAGTGCTAGCGGGGGGGGCGGGGAGCTGTTTTTT
.,TRBJ1-2,TRBV28,few,CASSFVGVGGYTF,TGTGCCAGCAGTTTTGTAGGGGTCGGGGGCTACACCTTC
.,TRBJ1-5,TRBV19,.,CASSMALWGNQPQHF,TGTGCCAGTAGTATGGCCCTGTGGGGCAATCAGCCCCAGCATTTT
TRBD1,TRBJ1-2,TRBV5-1,few,CASSLSPGGQGGYTF,TGCGCCAGCAGCTTGTCCCCAGGGGGCCAGGGTGGCTACACCTTC
TRBD2,TRBJ2-1,TRBV9,.,CASSVASGGSFEQFF,TGTGCCAGCAGCGTAGCAAGCGGGGGGTCGTTTGAGCAGTTCTTC